This T cell receptor beta chain was sequenced during a study of early T cells in non-severe SARS-CoV-2 infection. Study-wide background: The authors sequenced bulk RNA from unsorted whole blood, leaving chains unpaired. Study-level points and caveats: Using VDJdb, the matching emphasized anti-spike CD8 responses while missing private and CD4 specificities.

Unique molecular identifiers were affixed to single, distinct cDNA molecules. One entry per CDR3 protein results from TCRdb running MiXCR on the 5' RACE reads. The repertoire holds over 85,000 distinct CDR3 sequences, with over 15% as singletons. This clonotype was detected many times. Antigen unknown. This CDR3 region has 17 residues. Trimming took 3 bases from V and 5 from J; bases not matched to a gene: 13. CDR1 and CDR2 (germline): SGHAT, FQNNGV. The sequence was obtained from an adult who was a healthcare worker with PCR-confirmed SARS-CoV-2 infection or an uninfected control (not recorded which). The V gene is TRBV11-2, the J gene TRBJ2-4, with TRBD2 matching 7 bases. The sequencing sample was made of whole blood. The CDR3 here is CASSFRLALGLQNIQYF. DNA of the CDR3: TGTGCCAGCAGCTTTCGACTAGCCCTGGGACTCCAAAACATTCAGTACTTC.